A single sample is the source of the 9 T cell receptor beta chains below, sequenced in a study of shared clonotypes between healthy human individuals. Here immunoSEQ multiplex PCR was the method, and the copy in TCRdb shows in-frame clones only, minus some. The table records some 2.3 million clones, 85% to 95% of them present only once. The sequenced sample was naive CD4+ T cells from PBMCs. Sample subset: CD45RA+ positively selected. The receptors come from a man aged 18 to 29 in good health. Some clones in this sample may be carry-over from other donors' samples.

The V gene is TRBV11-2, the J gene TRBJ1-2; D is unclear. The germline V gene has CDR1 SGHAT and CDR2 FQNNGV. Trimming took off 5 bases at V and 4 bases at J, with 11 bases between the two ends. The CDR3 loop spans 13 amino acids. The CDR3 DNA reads TGTGCCAGCAGCCCGACGGGCTCCTATGGCTACACCTTC. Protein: CASSPTGSYGYTF.

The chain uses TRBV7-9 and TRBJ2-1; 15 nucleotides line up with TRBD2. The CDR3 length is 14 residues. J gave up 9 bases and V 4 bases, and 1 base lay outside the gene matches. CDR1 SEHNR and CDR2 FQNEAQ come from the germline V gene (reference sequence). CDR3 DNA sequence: TGTGCCAGCAGCTGGGGACTAGCGGGAGGTGAGCAGTTCTTC. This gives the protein CASSWGLAGGEQFF.

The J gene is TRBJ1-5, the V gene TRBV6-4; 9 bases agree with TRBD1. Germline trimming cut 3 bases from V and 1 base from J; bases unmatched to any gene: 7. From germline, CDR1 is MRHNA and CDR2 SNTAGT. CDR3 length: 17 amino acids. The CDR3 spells CASSDDRGLISNQPQHF. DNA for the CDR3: TGTGCCAGCAGTGATGACAGGGGGTTGATCAGCAATCAGCCCCAGCATTTT.

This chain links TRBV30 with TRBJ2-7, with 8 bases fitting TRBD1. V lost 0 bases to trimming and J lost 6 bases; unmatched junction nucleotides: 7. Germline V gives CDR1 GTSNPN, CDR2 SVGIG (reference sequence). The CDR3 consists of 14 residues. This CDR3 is CAWSVNLGQAEQYF. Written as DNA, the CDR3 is TGTGCCTGGAGTGTAAACCTGGGACAGGCCGAGCAGTACTTC. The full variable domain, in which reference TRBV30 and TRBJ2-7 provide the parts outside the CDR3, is SQTIHQWPATLVQPVGSPLSLECTVEGTSNPNLYWYRQAAGRGLQLLFYSVGIGQISSEVPQNLSASRPQDRQFILSSKKLLLSDSGFYLCAWSVNLGQAEQYFGPGTRLTVT.

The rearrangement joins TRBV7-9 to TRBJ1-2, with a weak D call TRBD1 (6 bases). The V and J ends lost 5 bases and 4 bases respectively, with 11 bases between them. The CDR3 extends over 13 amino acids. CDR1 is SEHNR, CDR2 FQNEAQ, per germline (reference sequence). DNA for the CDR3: TGTGCCAGCAGCGACAAGGGGGGCTATGGCTACACCTTC. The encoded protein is CASSDKGGYGYTF.

The CDR3 loop reads CASSVTQGSEQYF. The CDR3 region has the DNA TGTGCCAGCAGTGTTACCCAGGGGAGTGAGCAGTACTTC. This chain uses TRBV6-6 with TRBJ2-7; D is perhaps TRBD1 (6 bases). CDR1 MNHNY and CDR2 SVGAGI come from the germline V gene (reference sequence). V dropped 5 bases and J dropped 7 bases, with 15 bases sitting between them. The CDR3 extends over 13 amino acids.

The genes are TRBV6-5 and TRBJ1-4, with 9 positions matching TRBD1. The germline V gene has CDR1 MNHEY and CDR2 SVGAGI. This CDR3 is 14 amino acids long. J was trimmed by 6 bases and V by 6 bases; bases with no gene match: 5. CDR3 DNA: TGTGCCAGCAGCCCGCGGACAGGGGATGAAAAACTGTTTTTT. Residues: CASSPRTGDEKLFF.

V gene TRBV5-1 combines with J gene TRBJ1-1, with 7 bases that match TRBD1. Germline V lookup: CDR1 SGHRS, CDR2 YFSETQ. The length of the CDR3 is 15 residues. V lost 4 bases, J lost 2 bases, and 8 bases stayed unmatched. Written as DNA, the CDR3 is TGCGCCAGCAGCACGAAGGGGGCCTTAAACACTGAAGCTTTCTTT. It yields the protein CASSTKGALNTEAFF.

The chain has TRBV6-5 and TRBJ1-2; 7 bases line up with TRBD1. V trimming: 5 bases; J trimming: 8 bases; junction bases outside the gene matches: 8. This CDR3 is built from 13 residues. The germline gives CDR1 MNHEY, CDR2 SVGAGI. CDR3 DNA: TGTGCCAGCAGTCTCAGGGGGGAGCGCGGCTACACCTTC. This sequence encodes CASSLRGERGYTF.